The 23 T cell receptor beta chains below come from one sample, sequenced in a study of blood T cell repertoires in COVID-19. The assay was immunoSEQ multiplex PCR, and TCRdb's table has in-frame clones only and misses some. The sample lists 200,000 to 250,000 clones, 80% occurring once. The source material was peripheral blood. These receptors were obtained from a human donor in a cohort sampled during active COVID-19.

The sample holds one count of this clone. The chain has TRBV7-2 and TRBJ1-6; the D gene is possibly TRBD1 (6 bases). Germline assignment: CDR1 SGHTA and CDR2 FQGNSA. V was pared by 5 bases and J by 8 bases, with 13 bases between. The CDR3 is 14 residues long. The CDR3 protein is CASSQTGSDSPLHF. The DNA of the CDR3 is TGTGCCAGCAGCCAAACAGGGAGCGATTCACCCCTCCACTTT.

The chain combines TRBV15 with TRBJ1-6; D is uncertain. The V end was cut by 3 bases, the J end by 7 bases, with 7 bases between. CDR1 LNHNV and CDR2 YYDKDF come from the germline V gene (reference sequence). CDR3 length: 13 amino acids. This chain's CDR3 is CATSSLPNSPLHF. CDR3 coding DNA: TGTGCCACCAGCAGCCTCCCCAATTCACCCCTCCACTTT.

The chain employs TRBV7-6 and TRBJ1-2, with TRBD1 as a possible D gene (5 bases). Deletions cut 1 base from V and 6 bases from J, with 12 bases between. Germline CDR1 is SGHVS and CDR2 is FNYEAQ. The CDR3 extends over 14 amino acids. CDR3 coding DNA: TGTGCCAGCAGCTTAGACGGGGGTCGGAATGGCTACACCTTC. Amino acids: CASSLDGGRNGYTF.

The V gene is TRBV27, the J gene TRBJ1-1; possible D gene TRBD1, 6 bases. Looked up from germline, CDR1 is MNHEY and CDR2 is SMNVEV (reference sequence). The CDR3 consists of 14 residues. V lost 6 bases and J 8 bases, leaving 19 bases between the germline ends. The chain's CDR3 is CASRIGQPSPEAFF. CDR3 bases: TGTGCCAGCAGAATCGGACAGCCTAGCCCCGAAGCTTTCTTT.

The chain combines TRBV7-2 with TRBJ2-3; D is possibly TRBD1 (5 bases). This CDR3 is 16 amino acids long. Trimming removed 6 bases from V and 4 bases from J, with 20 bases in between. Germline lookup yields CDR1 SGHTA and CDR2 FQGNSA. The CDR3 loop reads CASSPLGQVGSDTQYF. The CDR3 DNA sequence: TGTGCCAGCAGTCCCCTGGGGCAGGTCGGGTCAGATACGCAGTATTTT.

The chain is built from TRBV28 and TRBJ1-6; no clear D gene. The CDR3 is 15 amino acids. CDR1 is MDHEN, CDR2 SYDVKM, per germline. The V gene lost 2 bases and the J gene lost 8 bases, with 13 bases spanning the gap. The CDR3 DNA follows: TGTGCCAGCAGTTTAGGTAGCCAGCCTTATTCACCCCTCCACTTT. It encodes CASSLGSQPYSPLHF.

The CDR3 sequence is CASSETWSGANVLTF. In DNA, the CDR3 is TGTGCCAGCAGTGAAACTTGGAGTGGGGCCAACGTCCTGACTTTC. V gene TRBV2 combines with J gene TRBJ2-6, with D hard to call. CDR3 length equals 15 residues. Trimming pared 2 bases from V and 3 bases from J, leaving 8 bases between. Germline V gives CDR1 SNHLY, CDR2 FYNNEI.

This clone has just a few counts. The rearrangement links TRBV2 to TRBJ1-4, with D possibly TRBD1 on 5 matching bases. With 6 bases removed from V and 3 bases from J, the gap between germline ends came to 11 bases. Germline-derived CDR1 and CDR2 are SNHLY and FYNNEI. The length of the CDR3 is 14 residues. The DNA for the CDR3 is TGTGCCAGCAGCCCCGGGGACTCTAATGAAAAACTGTTTTTT. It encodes CASSPGDSNEKLFF. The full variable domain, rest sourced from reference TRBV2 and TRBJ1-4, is EPEVTQTPSHQVTQMGQEVILRCVPISNHLYFYWYRQILGQKVEFLVSFYNNEISEKSEIFDDQFSVERPDGSNFTLKIRSTKLEDSAMYFCASSPGDSNEKLFFGSGTQLSVL.

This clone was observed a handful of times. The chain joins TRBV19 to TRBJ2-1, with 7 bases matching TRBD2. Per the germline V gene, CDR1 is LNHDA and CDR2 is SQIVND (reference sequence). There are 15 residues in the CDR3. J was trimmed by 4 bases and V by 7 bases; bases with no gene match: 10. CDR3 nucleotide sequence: TGTGCCAGTACGGAAGGGCTAGCGGTATACAATGAGCAGTTCTTC. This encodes CASTEGLAVYNEQFF.

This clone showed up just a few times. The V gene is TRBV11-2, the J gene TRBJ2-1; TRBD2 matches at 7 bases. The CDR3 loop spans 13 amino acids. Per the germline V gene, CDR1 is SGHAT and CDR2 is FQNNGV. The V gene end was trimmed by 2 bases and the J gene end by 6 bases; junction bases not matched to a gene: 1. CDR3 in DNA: TGTGCCAGCAGCTTACCGGGGGGCAATGAGCAGTTCTTC. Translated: CASSLPGGNEQFF.

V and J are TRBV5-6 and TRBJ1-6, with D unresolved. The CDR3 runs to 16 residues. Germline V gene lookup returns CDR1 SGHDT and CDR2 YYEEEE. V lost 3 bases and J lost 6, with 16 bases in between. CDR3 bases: TGTGCCAGCAGCTCCCCAAAAGAACTTAGTAATTCACCCCTCCACTTT. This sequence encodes CASSSPKELSNSPLHF.

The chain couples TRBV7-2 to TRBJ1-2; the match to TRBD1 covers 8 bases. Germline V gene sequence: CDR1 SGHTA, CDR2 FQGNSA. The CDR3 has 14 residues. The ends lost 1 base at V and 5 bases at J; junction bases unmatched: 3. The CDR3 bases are TGTGCCAGCAGCTTAGACAGGGGGAAGTATGGCTACACCTTC. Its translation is CASSLDRGKYGYTF.

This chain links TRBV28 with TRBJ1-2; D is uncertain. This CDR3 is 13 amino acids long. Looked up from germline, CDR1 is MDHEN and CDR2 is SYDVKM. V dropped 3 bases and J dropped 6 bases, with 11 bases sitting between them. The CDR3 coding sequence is TGTGCCAGCAGTTTCAGAACTGGAGATGGCTACACCTTC. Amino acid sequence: CASSFRTGDGYTF.

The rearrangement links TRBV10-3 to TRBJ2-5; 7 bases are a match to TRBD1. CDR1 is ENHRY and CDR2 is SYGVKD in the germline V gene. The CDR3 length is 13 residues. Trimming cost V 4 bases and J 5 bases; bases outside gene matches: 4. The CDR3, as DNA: TGTGCCATCAGTGCTGACAGGGAGGAGACCCAGTACTTC. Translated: CAISADREETQYF.

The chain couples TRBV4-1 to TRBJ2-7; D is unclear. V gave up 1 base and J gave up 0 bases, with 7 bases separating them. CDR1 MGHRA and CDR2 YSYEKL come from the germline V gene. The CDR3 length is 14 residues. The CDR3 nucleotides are TGCGCCAGCAGCCAAGTTAGCAGCTCCTACGAGCAGTACTTC. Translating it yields CASSQVSSSYEQYF.

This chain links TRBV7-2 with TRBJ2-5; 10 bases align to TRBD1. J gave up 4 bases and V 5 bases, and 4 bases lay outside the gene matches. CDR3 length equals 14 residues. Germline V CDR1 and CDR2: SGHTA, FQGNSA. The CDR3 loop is CASSQRQGAETQYF. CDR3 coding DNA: TGTGCCAGCAGCCAGAGACAGGGGGCAGAGACCCAGTACTTC.

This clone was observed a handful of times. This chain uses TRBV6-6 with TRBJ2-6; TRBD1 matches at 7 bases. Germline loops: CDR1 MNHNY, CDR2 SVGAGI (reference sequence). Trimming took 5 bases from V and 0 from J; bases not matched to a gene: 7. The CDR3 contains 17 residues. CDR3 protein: CASSLRQGVSGANVLTF. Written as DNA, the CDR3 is TGTGCCAGCAGTCTACGACAGGGAGTCTCTGGGGCCAACGTCCTGACTTTC.

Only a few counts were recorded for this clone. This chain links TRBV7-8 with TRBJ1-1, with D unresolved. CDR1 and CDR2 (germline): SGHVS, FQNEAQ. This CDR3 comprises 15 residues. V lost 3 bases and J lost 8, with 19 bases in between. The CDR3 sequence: CASSFRFGVSDEAFF. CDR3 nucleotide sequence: TGTGCCAGCAGCTTTCGATTCGGGGTGTCGGACGAAGCTTTCTTT.

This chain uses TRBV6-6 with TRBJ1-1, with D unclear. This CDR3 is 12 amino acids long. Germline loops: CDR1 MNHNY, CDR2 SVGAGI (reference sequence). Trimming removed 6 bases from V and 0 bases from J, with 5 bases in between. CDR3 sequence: CASRGVNTEAFF. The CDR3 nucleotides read TGTGCCAGCAGGGGCGTGAACACTGAAGCTTTCTTT.

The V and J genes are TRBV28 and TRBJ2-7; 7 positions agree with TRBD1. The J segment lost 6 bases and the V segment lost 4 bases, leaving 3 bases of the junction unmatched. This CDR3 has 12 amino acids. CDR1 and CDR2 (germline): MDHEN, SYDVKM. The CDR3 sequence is CASSYRGPEQYF. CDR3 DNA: TGTGCCAGCAGTTACAGGGGTCCCGAGCAGTACTTC.

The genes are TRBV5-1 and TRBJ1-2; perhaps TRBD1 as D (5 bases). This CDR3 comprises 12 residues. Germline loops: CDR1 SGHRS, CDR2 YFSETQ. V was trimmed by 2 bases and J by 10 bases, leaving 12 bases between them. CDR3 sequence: CASSFVPGDYTF. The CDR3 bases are TGCGCCAGCAGCTTTGTCCCGGGGGACTACACCTTC.

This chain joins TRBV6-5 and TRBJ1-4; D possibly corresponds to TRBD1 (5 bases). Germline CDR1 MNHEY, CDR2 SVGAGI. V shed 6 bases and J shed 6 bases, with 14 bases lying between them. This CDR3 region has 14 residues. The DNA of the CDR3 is TGTGCCAGCAGCCCCGTCAGGGTGGATGAAAAACTGTTTTTT. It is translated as CASSPVRVDEKLFF.

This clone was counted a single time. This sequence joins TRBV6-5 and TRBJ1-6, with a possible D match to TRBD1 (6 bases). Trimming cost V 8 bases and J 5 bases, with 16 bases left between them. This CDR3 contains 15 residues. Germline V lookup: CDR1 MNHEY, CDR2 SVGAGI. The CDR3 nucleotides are TGTGCCAGCCGCGCGGGGGGCCAGGATAATTCACCCCTCCACTTT. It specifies CASRAGGQDNSPLHF.